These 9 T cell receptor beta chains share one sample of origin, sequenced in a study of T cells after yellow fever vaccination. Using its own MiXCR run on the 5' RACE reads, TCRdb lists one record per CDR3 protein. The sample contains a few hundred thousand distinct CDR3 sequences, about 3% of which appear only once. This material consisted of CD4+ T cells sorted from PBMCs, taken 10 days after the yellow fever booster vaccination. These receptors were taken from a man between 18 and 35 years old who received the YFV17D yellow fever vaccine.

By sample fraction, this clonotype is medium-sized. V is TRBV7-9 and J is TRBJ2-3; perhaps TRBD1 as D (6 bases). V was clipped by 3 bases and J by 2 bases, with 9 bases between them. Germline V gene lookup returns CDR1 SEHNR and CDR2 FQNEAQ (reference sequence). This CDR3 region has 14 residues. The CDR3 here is CASSFSGDTDTQYF. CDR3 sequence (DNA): TGTGCCAGCAGCTTTTCAGGGGACACAGATACGCAGTATTTT.

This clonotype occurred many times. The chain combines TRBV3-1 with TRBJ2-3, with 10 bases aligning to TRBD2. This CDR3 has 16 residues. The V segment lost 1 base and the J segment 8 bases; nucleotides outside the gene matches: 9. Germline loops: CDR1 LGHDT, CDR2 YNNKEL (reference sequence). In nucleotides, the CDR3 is TGTGCCAGCAGCCAAGGGGTCAGCGGGGGGGCCGGTACGCAGTATTTT. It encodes CASSQGVSGGAGTQYF.

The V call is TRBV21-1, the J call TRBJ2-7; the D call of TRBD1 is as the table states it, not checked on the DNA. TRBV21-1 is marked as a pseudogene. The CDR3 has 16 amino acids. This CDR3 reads CASSNRERGSSYEQYV. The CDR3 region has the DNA TGTGCCAGCAGCAACCGGGAGCGGGGGAGCTCCTACGAGCAGTACGTC.

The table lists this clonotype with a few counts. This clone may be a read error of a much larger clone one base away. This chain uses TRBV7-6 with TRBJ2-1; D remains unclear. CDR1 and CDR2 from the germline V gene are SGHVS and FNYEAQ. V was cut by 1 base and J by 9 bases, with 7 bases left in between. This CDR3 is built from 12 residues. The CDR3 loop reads CASSLDWGEQFF. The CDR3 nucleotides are TGTGCCAGCAGCTTAGATTGGGGTGAGCAGTTCTTC.

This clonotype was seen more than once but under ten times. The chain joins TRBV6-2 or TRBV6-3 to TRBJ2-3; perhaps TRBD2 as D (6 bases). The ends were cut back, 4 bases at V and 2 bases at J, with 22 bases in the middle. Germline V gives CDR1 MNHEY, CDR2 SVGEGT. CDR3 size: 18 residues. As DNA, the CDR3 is TGTGCCAGCAGTTCCCCCGCCTCGCCGGGACTTCCCACAGATACGCAGTATTTT. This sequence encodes CASSSPASPGLPTDTQYF.

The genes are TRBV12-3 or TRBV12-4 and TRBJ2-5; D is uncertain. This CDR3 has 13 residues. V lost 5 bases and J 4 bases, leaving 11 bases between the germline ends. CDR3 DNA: TGTGCCAGCAGTGACTGGGCGGTAGAGACCCAGTACTTC. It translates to CASSDWAVETQYF.

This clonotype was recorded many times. CDR3 amino acids: CSASGGDTQYF. The DNA for the CDR3 is TGCAGTGCTAGCGGTGGAGATACGCAGTATTTT. The chain employs TRBV20-1 and TRBJ2-3, with D uncertain. The CDR3 runs to 11 residues. Germline V gives CDR1 DFQATT, CDR2 SNEGSKA (reference sequence). Deletions cut 3 bases from V and 5 bases from J, with 6 bases between.

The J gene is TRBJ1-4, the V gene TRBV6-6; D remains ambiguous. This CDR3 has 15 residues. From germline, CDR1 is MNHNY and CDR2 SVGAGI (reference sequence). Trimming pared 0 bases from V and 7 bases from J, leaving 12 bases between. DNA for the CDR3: TGTGCCAGCAGTTACTCTGCGGGTGGCAGTGAAAAACTGTTTTTT. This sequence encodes CASSYSAGGSEKLFF.

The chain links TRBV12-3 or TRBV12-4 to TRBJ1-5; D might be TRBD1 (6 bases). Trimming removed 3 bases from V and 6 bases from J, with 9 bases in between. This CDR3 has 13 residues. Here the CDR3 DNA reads TGTGCCAGCAGTTTCGGGGGGCCTCAGCCCCAGCATTTT. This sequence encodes CASSFGGPQPQHF.